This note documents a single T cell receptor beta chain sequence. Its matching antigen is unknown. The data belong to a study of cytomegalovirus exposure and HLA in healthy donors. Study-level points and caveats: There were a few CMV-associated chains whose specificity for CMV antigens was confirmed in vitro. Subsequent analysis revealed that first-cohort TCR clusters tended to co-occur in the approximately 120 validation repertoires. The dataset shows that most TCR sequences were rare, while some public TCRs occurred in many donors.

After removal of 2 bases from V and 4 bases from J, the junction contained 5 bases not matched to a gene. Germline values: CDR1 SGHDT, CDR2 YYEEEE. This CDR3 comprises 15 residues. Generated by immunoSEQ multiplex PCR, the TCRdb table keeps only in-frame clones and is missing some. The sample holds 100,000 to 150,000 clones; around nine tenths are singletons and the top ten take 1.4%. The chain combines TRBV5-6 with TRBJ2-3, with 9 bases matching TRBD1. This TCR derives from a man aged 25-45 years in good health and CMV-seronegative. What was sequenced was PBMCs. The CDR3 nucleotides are TGTGCCAGCAGCTTTTGGGACAGGGATGCAGATACGCAGTATTTT. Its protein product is CASSFWDRDADTQYF.